The sample holds many counts of the clone carrying this T cell receptor (beta chain). What it binds is unknown. Clinical symptoms, serum thyroxine, TRAb, thyroid ultrasound and orbital computed tomography informed diagnoses. This specimen belongs to a study of T cells in Graves' hyperthyroidism and ophthalmopathy. Study-wide results and caveats: Ophthalmopathy was predicted by the model a median of approximately 6 months ahead of onset. The majority of expanded thyroid clonotypes above 0.001 also appeared in blood.

Germline assignment: CDR1 SEHNR and CDR2 FQNEAQ (reference sequence). The CDR3 has 13 amino acids. V was shortened by 5 bases and J by 4 bases, with 11 bases between the two germline ends. RNA transcripts served as the template for amplifying TCR beta CDR3 regions. The HTBI primer set served for first-round RT-PCR of the TCR CDR3. TCRdb redid the calling of the multiplex PCR reads with MiXCR, one entry per CDR3 protein. The sample lists around 300,000 distinct CDR3 sequences; nearly 15% were seen once. The sequencing input was blood. The sequence was obtained from a woman in her forties or fifties with Graves' hyperthyroidism that later progressed to Graves' ophthalmopathy. The rearrangement joins TRBV7-9 to TRBJ1-1; TRBD1 is a possible D gene (5 bases). As DNA, the CDR3 is TGTGCCAGCAGCCGGGGCGCGGGCACTGAAGCTTTCTTT. Translating it yields CASSRGAGTEAFF. The variable domain in full, with the rest retrieved from reference TRBV7-9 and TRBJ1-1, is DTGVSQNPRHKITKRGQNVTFRCDPISEHNRLYWYRQTLGQGPEFLTYFQNEAQLEKSRLLSDRFSAERPKGSFSTLEIQRTEQGDSAMYLCASSRGAGTEAFFGQGTRLTVV.